This entry is about one T cell receptor (beta chain). What it binds is unknown. Repertoires were generated with immunoSEQ multiplex PCR, while TCRdb's copy carries only in-frame clones and drops some. The table lists 74,000 or so clones, roughly 88% of them singletons. V dropped 5 bases and J dropped 4; count of bases not matched to a gene: 4. The CDR3 sequence is 13 residues long. CDR1 and CDR2 from the germline V gene are SEHNR and FQNEAQ (reference sequence). This sample was taken from a study of OX40 agonist ivuxolimab in advanced cancers. Findings of the study overall: Expanded peripheral T cell antigen specificity was not determined.

The gene calls are TRBV7-9 and TRBJ2-7; 8 nucleotides line up with TRBD2. The material was CD4+ or CD8+ T cells sorted from blood, obtained in a trial of the OX40 agonist ivuxolimab. The clonotype was recovered from an adult with an advanced solid tumor such as melanoma, head and neck, liver or kidney cancer. The CDR3 here is CASSPSGGYEQYF. For the CDR3, the DNA is TGTGCCAGCAGCCCCAGCGGGGGTTACGAGCAGTACTTC. Full variable domain (missing parts from reference TRBV7-9 and TRBJ2-7): DTGVSQNPRHKITKRGQNVTFRCDPISEHNRLYWYRQTLGQGPEFLTYFQNEAQLEKSRLLSDRFSAERPKGSFSTLEIQRTEQGDSAMYLCASSPSGGYEQYFGPGTRLTVT.